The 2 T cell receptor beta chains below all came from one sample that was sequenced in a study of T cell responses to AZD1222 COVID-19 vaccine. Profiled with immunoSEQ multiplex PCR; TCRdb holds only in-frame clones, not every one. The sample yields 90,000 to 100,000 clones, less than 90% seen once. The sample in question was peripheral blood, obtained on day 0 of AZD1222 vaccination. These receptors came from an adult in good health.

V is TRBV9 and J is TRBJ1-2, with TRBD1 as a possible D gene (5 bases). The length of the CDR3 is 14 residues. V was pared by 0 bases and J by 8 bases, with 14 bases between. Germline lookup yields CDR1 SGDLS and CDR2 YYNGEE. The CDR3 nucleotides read TGTGCCAGCAGCGTAGGAGCAGGGTCAGACGGCTACACCTTC. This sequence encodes CASSVGAGSDGYTF.

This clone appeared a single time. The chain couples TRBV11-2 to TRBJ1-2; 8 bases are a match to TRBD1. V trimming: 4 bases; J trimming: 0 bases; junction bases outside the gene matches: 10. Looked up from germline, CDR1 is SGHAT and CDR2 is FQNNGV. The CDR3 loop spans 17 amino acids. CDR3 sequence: CASSSSTGTGANYGYTF. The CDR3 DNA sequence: TGTGCCAGCAGCTCATCGACAGGGACAGGAGCTAACTATGGCTACACCTTC. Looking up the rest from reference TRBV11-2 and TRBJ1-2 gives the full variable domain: EAGVAQSPRYKIIEKRQSVAFWCNPISGHATLYWYQQILGQGPKLLIQFQNNGVVDDSQLPKDRFSAERLKGVDSTLKIQPAKLEDSAVYLCASSSSTGTGANYGYTFGSGTRLTVV.